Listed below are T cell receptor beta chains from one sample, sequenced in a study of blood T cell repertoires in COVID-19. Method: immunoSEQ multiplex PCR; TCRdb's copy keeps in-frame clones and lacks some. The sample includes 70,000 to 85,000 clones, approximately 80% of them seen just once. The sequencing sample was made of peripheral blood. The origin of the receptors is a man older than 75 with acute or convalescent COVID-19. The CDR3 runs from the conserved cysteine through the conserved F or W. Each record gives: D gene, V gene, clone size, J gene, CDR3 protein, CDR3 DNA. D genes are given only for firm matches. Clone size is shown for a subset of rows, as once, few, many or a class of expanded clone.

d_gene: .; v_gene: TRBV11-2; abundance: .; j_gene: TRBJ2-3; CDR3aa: CASSLDRRGTQYF; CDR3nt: TGTGCCAGCAGCTTAGATAGGCGCGGTACGCAGTATTTT
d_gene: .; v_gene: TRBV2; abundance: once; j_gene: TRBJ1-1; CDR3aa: CASSGRSGNTEAFF; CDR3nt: TGTGCCAGCAGTGGCCGATCGGGGAACACTGAAGCTTTCTTT
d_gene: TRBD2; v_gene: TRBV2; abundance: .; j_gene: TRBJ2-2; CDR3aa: CASSERGLAGSNTGELFF; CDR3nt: TGTGCCAGCAGTGAAAGGGGACTAGCGGGATCGAACACCGGGGAGCTGTTTTTT
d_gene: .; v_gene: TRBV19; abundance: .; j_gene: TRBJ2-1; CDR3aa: CASSIDLAAGEIGEQFF; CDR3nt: TGTGCCAGTAGTATAGACCTCGCAGCCGGGGAGATAGGTGAGCAGTTCTTC
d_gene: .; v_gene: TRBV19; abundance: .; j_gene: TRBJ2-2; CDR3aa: CASSSGSSVTGELFF; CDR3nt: TGTGCCAGTAGTTCCGGGTCCAGTGTTACCGGGGAGCTGTTTTTT
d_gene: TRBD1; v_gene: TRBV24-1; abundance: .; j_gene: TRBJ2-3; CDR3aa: CATSDTRDSGTDTQYF; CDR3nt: TGTGCCACCAGTGATACCAGGGACAGTGGCACAGATACGCAGTATTTT
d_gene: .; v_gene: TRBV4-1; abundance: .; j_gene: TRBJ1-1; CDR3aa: CASSPITGNTEAFF; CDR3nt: TGCGCCAGCAGCCCCATCACAGGGAACACTGAAGCTTTCTTT
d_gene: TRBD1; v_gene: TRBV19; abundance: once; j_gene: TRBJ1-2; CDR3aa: CASSITDRGHGYTF; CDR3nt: TGTGCCAGTAGTATAACGGACAGGGGTCATGGCTACACCTTC
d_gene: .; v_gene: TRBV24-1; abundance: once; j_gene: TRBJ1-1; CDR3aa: CATATGQGQNTEAFF; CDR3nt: TGTGCCACCGCTACCGGCCAGGGGCAGAACACTGAAGCTTTCTTT
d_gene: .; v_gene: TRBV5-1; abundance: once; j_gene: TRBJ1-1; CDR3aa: CASSVDGEAFF; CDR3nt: TGCGCCAGCAGCGTGGACGGTGAAGCTTTCTTT
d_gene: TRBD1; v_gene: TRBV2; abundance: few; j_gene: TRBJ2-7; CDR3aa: CASSAGTGGLYEQYF; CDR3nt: TGTGCCAGCAGTGCCGGGACAGGGGGTCTCTACGAGCAGTACTTC
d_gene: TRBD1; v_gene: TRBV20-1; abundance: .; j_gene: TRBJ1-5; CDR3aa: CSASRQGANQPQHF; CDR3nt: TGCAGTGCTAGTAGACAGGGAGCAAATCAGCCCCAGCATTTT